Here is one T cell receptor (beta chain) with its context. Its antigen is unidentified. A multiplex PCR was run with 60 Vbeta primers and 13 Jbeta primers. TCRdb keeps only in-frame clones here, not all; method: immunoSEQ multiplex PCR. The table records roughly 100,000 clones, around 84% of them present only once. The sample comes from a study of cytomegalovirus exposure and HLA in healthy donors. Overall study: As released early, the data held 80 million to 90 million unique TCRs from HLA-typed donors. Broader study findings: With later analysis, a missense DCLRE1C variant became linked to TCR beta V- and J-gene trimming. Around 18,000 TCR beta sequences were associated with HLA alleles at 0.05 false discovery rate in a later analysis. TCR beta sequences reportedly predicted the HLA-A and HLA-B alleles of most subjects accurately.

CDR1 is SGHTA, CDR2 FQGTGA, per germline. The CDR3 has 16 residues. Trimming stripped 0 bases from V and 3 bases from J, with 13 bases between. The sequence came from a woman aged 40 to 50 in good health and CMV-seronegative. The sequenced material came from PBMCs. The V and J genes are TRBV7-3 and TRBJ2-3; tentative D call: TRBD1 (5 bases). CDR3 in amino acids: CASSLTTAGMTDTQYF. CDR3 DNA: TGTGCCAGCAGCTTAACTACGGCAGGGATGACAGATACGCAGTATTTT.